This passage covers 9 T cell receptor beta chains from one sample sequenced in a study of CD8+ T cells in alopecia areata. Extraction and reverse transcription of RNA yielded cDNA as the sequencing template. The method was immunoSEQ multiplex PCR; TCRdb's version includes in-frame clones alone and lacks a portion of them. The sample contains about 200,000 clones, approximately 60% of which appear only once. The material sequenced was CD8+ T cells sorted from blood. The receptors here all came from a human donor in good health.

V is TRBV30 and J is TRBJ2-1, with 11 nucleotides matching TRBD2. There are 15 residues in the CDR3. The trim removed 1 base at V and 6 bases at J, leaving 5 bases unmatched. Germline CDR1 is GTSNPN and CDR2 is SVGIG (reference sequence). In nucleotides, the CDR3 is TGTGCCTGGAGTGCTGCGACTAGCGGGACCAATGAGCAGTTCTTC. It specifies CAWSAATSGTNEQFF.

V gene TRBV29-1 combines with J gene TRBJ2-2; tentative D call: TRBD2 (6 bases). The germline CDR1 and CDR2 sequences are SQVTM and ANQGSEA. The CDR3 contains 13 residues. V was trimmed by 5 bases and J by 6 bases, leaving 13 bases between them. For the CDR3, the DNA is TGCAGCGTTTCAAACGGGGAGGCCGGGGAGCTGTTTTTT. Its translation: CSVSNGEAGELFF.

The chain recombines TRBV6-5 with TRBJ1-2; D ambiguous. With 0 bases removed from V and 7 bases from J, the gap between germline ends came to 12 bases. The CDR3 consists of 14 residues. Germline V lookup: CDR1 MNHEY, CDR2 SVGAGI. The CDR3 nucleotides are TGTGCCAGCAGTTACTCGAATTCCGGGGTTGGCTACACCTTC. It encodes CASSYSNSGVGYTF.

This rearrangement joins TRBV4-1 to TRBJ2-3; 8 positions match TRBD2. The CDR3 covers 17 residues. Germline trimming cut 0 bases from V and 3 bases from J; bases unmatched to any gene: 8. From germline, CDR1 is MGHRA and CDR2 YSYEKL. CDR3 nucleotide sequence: TGCGCCAGCAGCCAAGAGGAGGGTAGCGGGGTAACAGATACGCAGTATTTT. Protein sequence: CASSQEEGSGVTDTQYF.

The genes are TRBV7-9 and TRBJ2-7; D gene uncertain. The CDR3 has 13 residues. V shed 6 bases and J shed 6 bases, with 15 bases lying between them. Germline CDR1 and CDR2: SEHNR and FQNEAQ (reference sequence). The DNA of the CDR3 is TGTGCCAGCAGTCAGGTTGACGTGAGCGAGCAGTACTTC. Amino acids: CASSQVDVSEQYF.

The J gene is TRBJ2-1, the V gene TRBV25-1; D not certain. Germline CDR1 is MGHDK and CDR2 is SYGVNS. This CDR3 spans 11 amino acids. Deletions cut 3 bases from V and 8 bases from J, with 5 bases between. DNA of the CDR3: TGTGCCAGCAGTGATAGTCATGAGCAGTTCTTC. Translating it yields CASSDSHEQFF.

Here the CDR3 DNA reads TGTGCCAGCAGTGAATCCGGTTTTGGCTACACCTTC. It encodes CASSESGFGYTF. The V call is TRBV25-1, the J call TRBJ1-2; no reliable D call. There are 12 residues in the CDR3. V shed 1 base and J shed 7 bases, with 7 bases lying between them. Per germline, CDR1 MGHDK and CDR2 SYGVNS.

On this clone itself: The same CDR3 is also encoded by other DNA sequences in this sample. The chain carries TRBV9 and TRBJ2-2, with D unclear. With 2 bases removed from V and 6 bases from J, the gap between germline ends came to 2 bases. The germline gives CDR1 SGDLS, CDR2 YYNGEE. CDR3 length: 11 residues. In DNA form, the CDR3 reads TGTGCCAGCAGCGTCTCCGGGGAGCTGTTTTTT. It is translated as CASSVSGELFF.

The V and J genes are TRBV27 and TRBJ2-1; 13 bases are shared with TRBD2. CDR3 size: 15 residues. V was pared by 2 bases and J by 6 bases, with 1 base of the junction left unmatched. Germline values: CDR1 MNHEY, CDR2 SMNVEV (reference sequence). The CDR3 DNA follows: TGTGCCAGCAGTTTACGACTAGCGGGGGGCAATGAGCAGTTCTTC. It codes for CASSLRLAGGNEQFF.